Following are 17 T cell receptor beta chains from one sample sequenced in a study of CD8 T cells in ankylosing spondylitis. General study findings and limits: What appeared characteristic of ankylosing spondylitis blood was a TCR beta motif of several highly homologous variants.

TCRdb independently ran MiXCR on the 5' RACE reads; one entry per CDR3 protein. Counted here are about 220,000 distinct CDR3 sequences, 6% to 8.5% occurring once; the ten biggest clones make up 14%. Antigens for these TCRs are unknown. The sample taken for sequencing was blood, either unsorted or a sorted T cell fraction (not recorded which). All receptors derive from a male donor with ankylosing spondylitis.

The rearrangement uses TRBV28 and TRBJ2-5; D is ambiguous. Germline values: CDR1 MDHEN, CDR2 SYDVKM. The CDR3 contains 14 residues. Trimming left V 10 bases short and J 5 bases short, with 20 bases between. The CDR3 loop is CAISPRLGFETQYF. The CDR3 DNA follows: TGTGCCATCAGCCCCCGGCTCGGCTTCGAGACCCAGTACTTC.

This clonotype was observed many times. The chain uses TRBV4-2 and TRBJ2-7; no clear D. V lost 0 bases, J lost 2 bases, and 11 bases lay in between. The CDR3 spans 15 residues. CDR1 and CDR2 from the germline V gene are LGHNA and YNFKEQ. In DNA, the CDR3 is TGTGCCAGCAGCCAAGACCCCGCCGCCGCCTACGAGCAGTACTTC. As protein: CASSQDPAAAYEQYF.

J is TRBJ2-1 and V is TRBV7-6, with D possibly TRBD2 on 5 matching bases. Trimming stripped 1 base from V and 5 bases from J, with 15 bases between. CDR3 length: 16 amino acids. The germline V gene encodes CDR1 SGHVS and CDR2 FNYEAQ. In DNA, the CDR3 is TGTGCCAGCAGCTTAGAGGCTTGGCGGGCTAACAATGAGCAGTTCTTC. Translating it yields CASSLEAWRANNEQFF.

This clonotype was seen at least ten times. The rearrangement uses TRBV12-3 or TRBV12-4 and TRBJ2-2; tentatively, D is TRBD1 or TRBD2 (5 bases each). Trimming shortened V by 5 bases and J by 0 bases, and 13 bases separated the two germline ends. The CDR3 covers 16 residues. CDR3 in DNA: TGTGCCAGCAGTCCCTGGGACGGCTCGAACACCGGGGAGCTGTTTTTT. Its translation is CASSPWDGSNTGELFF.

The rearrangement links TRBV6-2 or TRBV6-3 to TRBJ1-5; perhaps TRBD1 as D (5 bases). Trimming cost V 6 bases and J 7 bases, with 22 bases left between them. In germline, CDR1 is MNHEY, CDR2 SVGEGT. The CDR3 runs 16 residues. CDR3 in DNA: TGTGCCAGCAGCCCACGGGGCGCTTCGTTTAAGCAGCCCCAGCATTTT. Its protein product is CASSPRGASFKQPQHF.

This clonotype has a count of ten or more. This rearrangement joins TRBV29-1 to TRBJ2-2; D unclear. The CDR3 spans 11 residues. Germline V CDR1 and CDR2: SQVTM, ANQGSEA. With 6 bases removed from V and 5 bases from J, the gap between germline ends came to 7 bases. CDR3 DNA: TGCAGCGTCGCTATGACCGGGGAGCTGTTTTTT. Its translation is CSVAMTGELFF.

This clonotype turned up a few times. J is TRBJ2-3 and V is TRBV6-5; 7 bases match TRBD2. This CDR3 contains 17 residues. J lost 3 bases, V lost 3 bases, and 12 bases had no gene match. CDR1 and CDR2 from the germline V gene are MNHEY and SVGAGI. The CDR3 reads CASSYPIGGLGTDTQYF. CDR3 in DNA: TGTGCCAGCAGTTATCCTATCGGGGGGTTAGGGACAGATACGCAGTATTTT.

The table lists this clonotype with many counts. The chain combines TRBV4-3 with TRBJ1-2, with D tentatively TRBD1 (5 bases). Trimming stripped 0 bases from V and 2 bases from J, with 13 bases between. CDR1 is LGHNA, CDR2 YSLEER, per germline. This CDR3 is built from 16 residues. The CDR3 sequence: CASSQDREGENYGYTF. The CDR3 DNA follows: TGCGCCAGCAGCCAAGATCGTGAAGGGGAGAACTATGGCTACACCTTC.

This clonotype was recorded many times. J is TRBJ2-3 and V is TRBV7-6; 7 bases are shared with TRBD1. Trimming cost V 0 bases and J 1 base; bases outside gene matches: 7. Germline CDR1 SGHVS, CDR2 FNYEAQ. CDR3 size: 17 residues. The CDR3 loop is CASSLASTGARTDTQYF. In DNA, the CDR3 is TGTGCCAGCAGCTTAGCATCTACAGGGGCCCGCACAGATACGCAGTATTTT.

This clonotype was seen repeatedly, ten times or more. The rearrangement joins TRBV7-6 to TRBJ1-1; 7 bases align to TRBD1. With 5 bases clipped from V and 4 bases from J, the junction kept 4 bases outside the gene matches. There are 13 residues in the CDR3. Germline CDR1 is SGHVS and CDR2 is FNYEAQ. The CDR3 DNA sequence: TGTGCCAGCAGCGAAACAGGGGTCACTGAAGCTTTCTTT. This sequence encodes CASSETGVTEAFF.

In this sample, this clonotype turned up many times. This chain links TRBV9 with TRBJ2-1, with D possibly TRBD2 on 5 matching bases. V was cut by 0 bases and J by 5 bases, with 15 bases left in between. The CDR3 covers 16 residues. Germline CDR1 reads SGDLS; CDR2 reads YYNGEE. CDR3 in DNA: TGTGCCAGCAGCGTAGGATCGGGGATCGCCCACAATGAGCAGTTCTTC. Residues: CASSVGSGIAHNEQFF.

This clonotype was found many times. This rearrangement joins TRBV7-6 to TRBJ2-4; 9 bases map to TRBD2. The length of the CDR3 is 16 residues. Trimming at V came to 5 bases and at J to 1 base, leaving 6 bases not matched to a gene. Germline values: CDR1 SGHVS, CDR2 FNYEAQ. For the CDR3, the DNA is TGTGCCAGCAGCCCCGGACTAGCGAGCGCCAAAAACATTCAGTACTTC. The encoded protein is CASSPGLASAKNIQYF.

The table lists this clonotype with many counts. This chain uses TRBV9 with TRBJ2-2; possibly TRBD1 for D (5 bases). CDR1 and CDR2 (germline): SGDLS, YYNGEE. The V gene lost 4 bases and the J gene lost 2 bases, with 15 bases spanning the gap. The CDR3 has 16 amino acids. CDR3 amino acids: CASSPRRQGNTGELFF. CDR3 DNA sequence: TGTGCCAGCAGCCCCCGTAGGCAGGGAAACACCGGGGAGCTGTTTTTT.

This clonotype was seen at least ten times. The rearrangement links TRBV4-1 to TRBJ2-2; 7 bases fit TRBD1. V gave up 2 bases and J gave up 7 bases; unmatched junction bases: 4. The germline V gene encodes CDR1 MGHRA and CDR2 YSYEKL. This CDR3 comprises 14 residues. In DNA form, the CDR3 reads TGCGCCAGCAGCCAAAGAGACAGGGTCGGGGAGCTGTTTTTT. Protein: CASSQRDRVGELFF.

This clonotype was observed at least ten times. This chain links TRBV4-1 with TRBJ1-5; maybe TRBD1 (5 bases). V dropped 0 bases and J dropped 1 base, with 13 bases sitting between them. Per the germline V gene, CDR1 is MGHRA and CDR2 is YSYEKL. The CDR3 runs 17 residues. CDR3 nucleotide sequence: TGCGCCAGCAGCCAAGATCGGGGGGAGATAAGCAATCAGCCCCAGCATTTT. Residues: CASSQDRGEISNQPQHF.

This clonotype was detected ten times or more. J is TRBJ1-1 and V is TRBV7-2, with a weak D call TRBD1 (5 bases). The ends were cut back, 5 bases at V and 4 bases at J, with 20 bases in the middle. The CDR3 runs to 16 residues. From germline, CDR1 is SGHTA and CDR2 FQGNSA. CDR3 loop: CASSLRAPGFGTEAFF. The CDR3 DNA is TGTGCCAGCAGCCTCAGGGCACCGGGGTTTGGCACTGAAGCTTTCTTT.

This sequence joins TRBV20-1 and TRBJ2-7; D unclear. CDR3 length: 14 amino acids. The germline V gene encodes CDR1 DFQATT and CDR2 SNEGSKA (reference sequence). Trimming left V 0 bases short and J 0 bases short, with 9 bases between. The CDR3 bases are TGCAGTGCTAGAGATCGGCTAAACTCCTACGAGCAGTACTTC. It codes for CSARDRLNSYEQYF.